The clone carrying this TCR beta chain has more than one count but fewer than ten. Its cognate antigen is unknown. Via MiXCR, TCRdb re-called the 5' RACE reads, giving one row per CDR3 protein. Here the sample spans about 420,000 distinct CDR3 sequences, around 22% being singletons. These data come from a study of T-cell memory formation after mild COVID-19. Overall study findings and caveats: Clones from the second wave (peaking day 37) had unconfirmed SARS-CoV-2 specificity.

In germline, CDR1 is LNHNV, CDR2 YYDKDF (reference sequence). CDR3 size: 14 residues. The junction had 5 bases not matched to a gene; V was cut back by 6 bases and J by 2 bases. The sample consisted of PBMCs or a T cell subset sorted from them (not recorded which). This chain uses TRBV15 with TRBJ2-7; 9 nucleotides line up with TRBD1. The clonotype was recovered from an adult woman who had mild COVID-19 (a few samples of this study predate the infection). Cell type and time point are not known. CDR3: CATRGGQGPYEQYF. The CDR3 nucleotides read TGTGCCACCAGAGGGGGACAGGGTCCCTACGAGCAGTACTTC.